This T cell receptor (beta chain) was identified during a study of graft-versus-host responses after intestinal transplantation (dated by TCRdb to 2020 to 2023). Study-level background: Recipients received multivisceral, liver-intestinal, or isolated intestinal transplants. Every recipient was given anti-thymocyte globulin induction, followed by about 3 years of maintenance tacrolimus and steroids. Bulk TCR-beta CDR3 sequencing was used to track graft-versus-host and host-versus-graft alloreactive T cell clones in the graft, circulation and bone marrow after intestinal transplantation. To identify alloreactive clones, pre-transplant mixed lymphocyte reaction products were sequenced and then compared with unstimulated pre-transplant donor and recipient T cells. Of the roughly 26 intestinal transplant recipients enrolled in the cohort, one of whom was a retransplant, a few patients without pretransplant specimens were excluded. Donor T cell macrochimerism was defined as a peak of at least 4% donor T cells among recipient peripheral blood mononuclear cells. Rather than going through the commercial service, samples from a few later patients were sequenced in-house on an Illumina MiSeq and processed with MiXCR.

Here is what the overall study found, with its caveats: Peak levels of circulating GvH clones were associated with declines in HvG clones early after transplant. The conclusions were limited by the relatively low number and heterogeneity of the intestinal transplant patients. In the allografts of patients with donor T cell macrochimerism, GvH to HvG T cell clonal ratios were high. GvH clones were detected in recipient bone marrow, and some of these GvH clones were observed earlier in ileal mucosa or blood, consistent with an intestinal mucosal origin.

To isolate intraepithelial and lamina propria lymphocytes from graft specimens, dithiothreitol, EDTA incubations and collagenase D digestion were used. Bulk TCR-beta sequencing was performed on serial intestinal graft biopsy specimens collected as late as 600 days after transplant. Remarks on this clone: Its binding antigen is unknown. Base qualities are not at hand, and no much larger clone is one base apart.

The method behind the library was the immunoSEQ multiplex PCR assay. For most patients, genomic DNA was subjected to high-throughput TCR-beta CDR3 sequencing by Adaptive Biotechnologies. The paper's processing steps were these. TCR sequencing data were retrieved from Adaptive's ImmunoSEQ software for about 17 patients, whereas a few other patients were processed with MiXCR and VDJtools. CDR3 nucleotide sequences shared between donor and recipient were removed because the origin of such sequences could not be assigned. Alloreactive clones required at least 2-fold expansion over unstimulated cells and minimum CFSE-low frequency of 0.002% (template counts) or 0.001% (read counts). Clones were considered mappable if detected in sequenced pre-transplant spleen, lymph node, or MLR CFSE-low populations of the donor or recipient. The cumulative frequency of alloreactive clones was calculated as a percentage of all sequences, weighted by copy number. TCRdb retrieved this table from immuneACCESS and kept in-frame rearrangements only. Not all clones are present; in checked studies, unresolved V genes account for under half, and no reason is known for the remainder. From that table come the V and J calls and clone size; the DNA was used to work out D and trimming. The sample yields more than 30,000 clones; about nine tenths were counted once. About a sixth of the sample lies in the top ten.

The CDR3 holds 15 amino acids from the cysteine to the phenylalanine. Only CDR3 DNA is held: 45 bases, read in frame from base 1. V is clipped by 0 bases and J by 8 bases, and the sequence between their germline boundaries is 16 bases long. As encoded in the germline V gene, CDR1 is SGHAT while CDR2 is FQNNGV. The source was ileum tissue, collected approximately 210 days after intestinal transplant. The chain was built from TRBV11-2 and TRBJ1-2; a tentative D call is TRBD1 (5 bases match). The receptor was derived from a human patient who received an intestinal transplant, so some T cells may come from the graft donor. The nucleotide sequence is TGTGCCAGCAGCTTAGACTGGGACCGCGAAGGGGGCTACACCTTC. This translates into CASSLDWDREGGYTF.